This record looks at one T cell receptor (beta chain) sequence and its context. Its antigen is undetermined. The sample is drawn from a study of T-cell memory formation after mild COVID-19. TCRdb re-called the 5' RACE reads with MiXCR, one entry per CDR3 protein. The sample shows hundreds of thousands of distinct CDR3 sequences, roughly a fifth of them seen only once. The V and J ends lost 1 base and 0 bases respectively, with 8 bases between them. The CDR3 is 15 residues long. Germline V gives CDR1 SGDLS, CDR2 YYNGEE. Study results and caveats: Some clones that responded were present in memory (sampled pre-infection), which suggests cross-reactive memory joined.

The genes are TRBV9 and TRBJ2-1; no definite D call. The TCR sequence derives from an adult woman who had mild COVID-19 (a few samples of this study predate the infection). Cell type and time point are not known. Sequencing input: PBMCs or a T cell subset sorted from them (not recorded which). The CDR3 nucleotides are TGTGCCAGCAGCGTACCACCGAGCTCCTACAATGAGCAGTTCTTC. Translated, it gives CASSVPPSSYNEQFF.